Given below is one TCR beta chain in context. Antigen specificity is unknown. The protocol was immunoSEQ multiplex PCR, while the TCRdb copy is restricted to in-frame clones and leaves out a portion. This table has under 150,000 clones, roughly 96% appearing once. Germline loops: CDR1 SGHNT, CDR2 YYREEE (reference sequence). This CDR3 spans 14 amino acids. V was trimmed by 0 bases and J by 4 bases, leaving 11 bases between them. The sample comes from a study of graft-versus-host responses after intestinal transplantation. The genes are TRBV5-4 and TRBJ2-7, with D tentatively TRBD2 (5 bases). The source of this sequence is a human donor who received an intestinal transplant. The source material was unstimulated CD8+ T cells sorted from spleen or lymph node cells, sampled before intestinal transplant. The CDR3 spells CASSLGHGVYEQYF. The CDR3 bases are TGTGCCAGCAGCTTGGGACACGGGGTATACGAGCAGTACTTC.